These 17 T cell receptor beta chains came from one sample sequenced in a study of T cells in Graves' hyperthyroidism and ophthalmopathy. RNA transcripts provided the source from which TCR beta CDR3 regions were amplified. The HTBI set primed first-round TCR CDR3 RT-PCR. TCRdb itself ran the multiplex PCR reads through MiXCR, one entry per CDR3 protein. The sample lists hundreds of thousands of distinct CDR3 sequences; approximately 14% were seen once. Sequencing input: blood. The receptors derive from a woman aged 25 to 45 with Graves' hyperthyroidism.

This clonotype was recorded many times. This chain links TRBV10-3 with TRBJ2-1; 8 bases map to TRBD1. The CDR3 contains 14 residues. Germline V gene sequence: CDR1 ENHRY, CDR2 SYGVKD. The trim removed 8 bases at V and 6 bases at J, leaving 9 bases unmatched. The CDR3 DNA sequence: TGTGCCATCGGATCCGGACAGGGTAGCAATGAGCAGTTCTTC. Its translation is CAIGSGQGSNEQFF.

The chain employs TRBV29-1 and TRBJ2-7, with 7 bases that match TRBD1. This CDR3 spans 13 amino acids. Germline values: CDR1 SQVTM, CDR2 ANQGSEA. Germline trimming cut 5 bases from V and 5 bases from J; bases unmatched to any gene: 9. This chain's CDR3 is CSVITGAPDEQYF. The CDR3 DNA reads TGCAGCGTTATAACAGGGGCACCTGACGAGCAGTACTTC.

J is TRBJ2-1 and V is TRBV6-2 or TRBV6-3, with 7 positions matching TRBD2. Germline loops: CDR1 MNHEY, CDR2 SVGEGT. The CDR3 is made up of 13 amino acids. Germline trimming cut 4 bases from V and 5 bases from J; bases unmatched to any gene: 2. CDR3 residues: CASSLLANNEQFF. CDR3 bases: TGTGCCAGCAGTTTACTAGCGAACAATGAGCAGTTCTTC.

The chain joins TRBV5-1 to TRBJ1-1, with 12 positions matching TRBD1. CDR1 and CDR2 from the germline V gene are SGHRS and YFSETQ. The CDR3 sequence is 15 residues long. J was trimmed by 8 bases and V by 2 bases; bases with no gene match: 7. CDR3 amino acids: CASSLPGTGGAEAFF. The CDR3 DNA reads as TGCGCCAGCAGCTTACCCGGGACAGGGGGCGCGGAAGCTTTCTTT.

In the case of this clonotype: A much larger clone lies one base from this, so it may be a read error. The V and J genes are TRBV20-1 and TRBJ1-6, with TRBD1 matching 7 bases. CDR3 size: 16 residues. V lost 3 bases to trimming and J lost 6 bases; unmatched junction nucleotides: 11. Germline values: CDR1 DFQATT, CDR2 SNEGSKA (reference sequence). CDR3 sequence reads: CSARPQGGLCNSPLHF. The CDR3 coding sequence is TGCAGTGCTAGGCCTCAAGGGGGCTTATGTAATTCACCCCTCCACTTT.

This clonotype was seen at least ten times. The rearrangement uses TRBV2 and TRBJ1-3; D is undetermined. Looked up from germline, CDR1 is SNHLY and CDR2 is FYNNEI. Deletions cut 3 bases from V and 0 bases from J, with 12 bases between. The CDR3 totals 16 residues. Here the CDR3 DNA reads TGTGCCAGCAGTGAGGGTAGACTTCACTCTGGAAACACCATATATTTT. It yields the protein CASSEGRLHSGNTIYF.

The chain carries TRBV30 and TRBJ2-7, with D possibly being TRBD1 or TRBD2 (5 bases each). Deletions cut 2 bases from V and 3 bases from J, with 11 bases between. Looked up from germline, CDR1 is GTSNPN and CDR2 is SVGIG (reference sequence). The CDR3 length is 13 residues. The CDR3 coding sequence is TGTGCCTGGAGTCCTCCGGGGCTCTACGAGCAGTACTTC. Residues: CAWSPPGLYEQYF.

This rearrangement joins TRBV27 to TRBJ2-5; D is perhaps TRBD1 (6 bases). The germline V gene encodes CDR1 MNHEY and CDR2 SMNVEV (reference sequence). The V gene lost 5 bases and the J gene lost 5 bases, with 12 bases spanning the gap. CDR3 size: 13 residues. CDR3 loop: CASSQQGLETQYF. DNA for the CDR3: TGTGCCAGCAGTCAACAGGGTCTCGAGACCCAGTACTTC.

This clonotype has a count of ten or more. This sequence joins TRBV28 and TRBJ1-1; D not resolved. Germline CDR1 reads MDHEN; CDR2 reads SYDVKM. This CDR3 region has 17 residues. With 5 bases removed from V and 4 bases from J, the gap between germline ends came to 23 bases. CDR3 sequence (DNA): TGTGCCAGCAGTCCGCGAAACACAGTCGGGAAAGCCACTGAAGCTTTCTTT. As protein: CASSPRNTVGKATEAFF.

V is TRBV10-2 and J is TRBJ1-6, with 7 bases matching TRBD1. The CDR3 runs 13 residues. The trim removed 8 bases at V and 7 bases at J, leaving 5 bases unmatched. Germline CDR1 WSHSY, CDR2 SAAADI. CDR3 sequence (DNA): TGCGCCAGCGGGGGGACAGTCAATTCACCCCTCCACTTT. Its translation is CASGGTVNSPLHF.

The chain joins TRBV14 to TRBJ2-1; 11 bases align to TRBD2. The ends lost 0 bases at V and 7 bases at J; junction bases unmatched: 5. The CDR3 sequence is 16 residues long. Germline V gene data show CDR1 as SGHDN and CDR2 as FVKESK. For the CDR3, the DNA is TGTGCCAGCAGCCAAGACCTAGCGGGGGGTCGGAATGAGCAGTTCTTC. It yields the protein CASSQDLAGGRNEQFF.

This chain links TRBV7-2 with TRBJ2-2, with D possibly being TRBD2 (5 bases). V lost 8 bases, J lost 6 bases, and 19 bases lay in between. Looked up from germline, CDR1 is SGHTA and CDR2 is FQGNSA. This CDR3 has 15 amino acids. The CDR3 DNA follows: TGTGCCAGCTCCGCGGCCGGAGCGAGGGCCGGGGAGCTGTTTTTT. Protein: CASSAAGARAGELFF.

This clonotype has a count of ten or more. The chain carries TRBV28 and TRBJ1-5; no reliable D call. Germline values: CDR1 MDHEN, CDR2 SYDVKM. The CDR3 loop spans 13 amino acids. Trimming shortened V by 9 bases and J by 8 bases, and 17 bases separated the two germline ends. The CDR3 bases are TGTGCCAGTGCGGTCGGAGGCGTAGAGCCCCAGCATTTT. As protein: CASAVGGVEPQHF.

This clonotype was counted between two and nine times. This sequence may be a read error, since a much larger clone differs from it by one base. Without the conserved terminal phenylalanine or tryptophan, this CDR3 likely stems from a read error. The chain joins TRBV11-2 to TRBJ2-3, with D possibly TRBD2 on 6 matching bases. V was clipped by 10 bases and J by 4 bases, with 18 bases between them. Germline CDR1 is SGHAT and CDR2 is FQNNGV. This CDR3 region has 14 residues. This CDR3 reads CATVRRGPPDTQYS. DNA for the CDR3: TGTGCCACCGTCCGGCGGGGTCCCCCAGATACGCAGTATTCT.

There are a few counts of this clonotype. This chain's CDR3 is CASKLEAGNTIYF. Here the CDR3 DNA reads TGTGCCAGCAAGTTGGAGGCTGGAAACACCATATATTTT. The V call is TRBV6-2 or TRBV6-3, the J call TRBJ1-3; no reliable D call. This CDR3 is 13 amino acids long. V lost 7 bases, J lost 2 bases, and 9 bases lay in between. From germline, CDR1 is MNHEY and CDR2 SVGEGT.

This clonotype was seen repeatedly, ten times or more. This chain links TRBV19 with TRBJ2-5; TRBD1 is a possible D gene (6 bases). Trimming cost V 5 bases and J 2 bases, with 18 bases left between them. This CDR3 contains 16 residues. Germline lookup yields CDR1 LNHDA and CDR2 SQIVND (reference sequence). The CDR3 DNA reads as TGTGCCAGTAGTTCAGGGGCGACAGTTCTTCAAGAGACCCAGTACTTC. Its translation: CASSSGATVLQETQYF.

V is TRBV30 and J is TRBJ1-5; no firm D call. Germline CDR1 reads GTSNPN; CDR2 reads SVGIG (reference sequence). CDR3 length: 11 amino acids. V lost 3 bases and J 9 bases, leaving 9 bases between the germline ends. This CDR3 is CAWSSRRPQHF. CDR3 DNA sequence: TGTGCCTGGAGCTCGCGGCGGCCCCAGCATTTT.